The following is a TCR beta chain sequence with its context. This record belongs to a study of cytomegalovirus exposure and HLA in healthy donors. The PCR employed 60 Vbeta primers together with 13 Jbeta primers. Repertoires were generated with immunoSEQ multiplex PCR, while TCRdb's copy carries only in-frame clones and drops some. The sample records 160,000 or so clones, 80% being singletons. Germline V gene sequence: CDR1 SGHDN, CDR2 FVKESK. V lost 4 bases, J lost 3 bases, and 4 bases stayed unmatched. The CDR3 spans 15 residues. The sequencing sample was made of PBMCs. The chain uses TRBV14 and TRBJ2-7; 12 bases match TRBD2. The receptor comes from a young man in good health and CMV-seronegative. The DNA of the CDR3 is TGTGCCAGCAGCCCTGGACTAGCGGGGTTCTACGAGCAGTACTTC. This codes for CASSPGLAGFYEQYF.